These 10 T cell receptor beta chains were all obtained from the same sample, sequenced in a study of T cells after yellow fever vaccination. Each CDR3 protein gets one entry after TCRdb re-called the 5' RACE reads with MiXCR. The sample yields some 260,000 distinct CDR3 sequences, around 5.2% seen once. The specimen comprised CD4+ T cells sorted from PBMCs, sampled on the day of the yellow fever booster vaccination. The receptors come from a man aged 18 to 30 who received the YFV17D yellow fever vaccine.

This clonotype showed up just a few times. The V gene is TRBV20-1, the J gene TRBJ1-1; 11 positions agree with TRBD1. The CDR3 has 13 residues. Germline-derived CDR1 and CDR2 are DFQATT and SNEGSKA (reference sequence). The trim removed 3 bases at V and 5 bases at J, leaving 2 bases unmatched. The CDR3 DNA sequence: TGCAGTGCTAGCTGGGACAGGGGGACTGAAGCTTTCTTT. Translating it yields CSASWDRGTEAFF.

The table lists this clonotype with a few counts. The chain carries TRBV11-2 and TRBJ2-2, with D unresolved. Germline CDR1 reads SGHAT; CDR2 reads FQNNGV. V dropped 3 bases and J dropped 0 bases, with 8 bases sitting between them. The CDR3 runs to 15 residues. CDR3 DNA sequence: TGTGCCAGCAGCTTCCTAGGGTCGAACACCGGGGAGCTGTTTTTT. Translating gives CASSFLGSNTGELFF.

This clonotype occurred a few times. The V and J genes are TRBV9 and TRBJ2-3; 8 bases map to TRBD2. Germline values: CDR1 SGDLS, CDR2 YYNGEE. The length of the CDR3 is 15 residues. The junction had 4 bases not matched to a gene; V was cut back by 1 base and J by 3 bases. CDR3 DNA: TGTGCCAGCAGCGTACGAAGCGGGGGTACAGATACGCAGTATTTT. It translates to CASSVRSGGTDTQYF.

This clonotype was observed a handful of times. The chain couples TRBV6-5 to TRBJ2-5; D tentatively reads TRBD1 or TRBD2 (7 bases each). The germline V gene has CDR1 MNHEY and CDR2 SVGAGI. The CDR3 is made up of 17 amino acids. The V and J ends lost 1 base and 5 bases respectively, with 20 bases between them. CDR3 DNA sequence: TGTGCCAGCAGTTACTTCTTGGGAGGGGGCAACGGGGAGACCCAGTACTTC. This translates into CASSYFLGGGNGETQYF.

This clonotype was counted ten times or more. The genes are TRBV5-6 and TRBJ1-2, with unresolved D. The CDR3 consists of 11 residues. V was pared by 4 bases and J by 1 base, with 2 bases between. The germline CDR1 and CDR2 sequences are SGHDT and YYEEEE. CDR3 amino acids: CASSINYGYTF. The CDR3 coding sequence is TGTGCCAGCAGCATTAACTATGGCTACACCTTC.

This chain connects TRBV11-2 to TRBJ2-7; no definite D call. The CDR3 is made up of 13 amino acids. From germline, CDR1 is SGHAT and CDR2 FQNNGV. V lost 0 bases to trimming and J lost 0 bases, with 3 bases between them. CDR3: CASSLEFSYEQYV. The CDR3 DNA is TGTGCCAGCAGCTTAGAATTCTCCTACGAGCAGTACGTC.

The V gene is TRBV6-1, the J gene TRBJ1-2; maybe TRBD1 (6 bases). This CDR3 is 15 amino acids long. V was shortened by 1 base and J by 4 bases, with 13 bases between the two germline ends. Per germline, CDR1 MNHNS and CDR2 SASEGT. CDR3 DNA sequence: TGTGCCAGCAGTGAAGGGACAGCGCAACTCTATGGCTACACCTTC. It codes for CASSEGTAQLYGYTF.

CDR3 in amino acids: CSAREGRETQYF. The CDR3 DNA follows: TGCAGTGCTAGGGAGGGGAGGGAGACCCAGTACTTC. This chain uses TRBV20-1 with TRBJ2-5, with D maybe TRBD2 (6 bases). V was trimmed by 3 bases and J by 5 bases, leaving 10 bases between them. This CDR3 region has 12 residues. Germline V CDR1 and CDR2: DFQATT, SNEGSKA (reference sequence).

This clonotype was detected a few times. In DNA, the CDR3 is TGCAGTGCTAGAGACAGGGGTAAAGAGACCCAGTACTTC. Protein product: CSARDRGKETQYF. The J gene is TRBJ2-5, the V gene TRBV20-1; a weak D match, TRBD1 (6 bases). Germline V gene lookup returns CDR1 DFQATT and CDR2 SNEGSKA (reference sequence). The CDR3 contains 13 residues. Deletions cut 0 bases from V and 3 bases from J, with 8 bases between.

This clonotype was seen many times. The gene calls are TRBV7-2 and TRBJ2-6; D may be TRBD1 (5 bases). The length of the CDR3 is 13 residues. Germline V gene data show CDR1 as SGHTA and CDR2 as FQGNSA. V shed 10 bases and J shed 0 bases, with 7 bases lying between them. CDR3 nucleotide sequence: TGTGCCACCAGGGTCTCTGGGGCCAACGTCCTGACTTTC. Residues: CATRVSGANVLTF.